Below, 2 T cell receptor beta chains from the same sample are listed, as sequenced in a study of identical twins listed by TCRdb under 2016. The library was generated by 5' RACE. The instrument given in TCRdb is Illumina HiSeq 2000. The public reads were run again by TCRdb, first through fastp at Q25 and then through MiXCR, and only productive beta chains were kept. Rows merge per CDR3 protein into single entries with the most common DNA and genes. For this sample there are hundreds of thousands of distinct CDR3 sequences; over 8.5% appear just once. 0.85% to 1% of the sample comes from the top ten. These data were likewise used in another study, on yellow fever vaccine responses in identical twins.

The sequenced sample consisted of PBMCs. These receptor sequences come from a woman under 30 in good health.

The chain has TRBV28 and TRBJ1-1; D gene unclear. The V gene's germline CDR1 is MDHEN and CDR2 SYDVKM. The CDR3 runs 13 residues. The ends were cut back, 1 base at V and 5 bases at J, with 8 bases in the middle. The CDR3: CASSLYPGTEAFF. The DNA of the CDR3 is TGTGCCAGCAGTTTATACCCCGGGACTGAAGCTTTCTTT.

The V gene is TRBV3-1, the J gene TRBJ2-3; 11 bases map to TRBD2. V dropped 1 base and J dropped 3; count of bases not matched to a gene: 9. Germline V lookup: CDR1 LGHDT, CDR2 YNNKEL (reference sequence). The CDR3 consists of 18 residues. The CDR3 nucleotides are TGTGCCAGCAGCCAAGTTGGAATTAGCGGGGGGGAAACAGATACGCAGTATTTT. Encoded protein: CASSQVGISGGETDTQYF.